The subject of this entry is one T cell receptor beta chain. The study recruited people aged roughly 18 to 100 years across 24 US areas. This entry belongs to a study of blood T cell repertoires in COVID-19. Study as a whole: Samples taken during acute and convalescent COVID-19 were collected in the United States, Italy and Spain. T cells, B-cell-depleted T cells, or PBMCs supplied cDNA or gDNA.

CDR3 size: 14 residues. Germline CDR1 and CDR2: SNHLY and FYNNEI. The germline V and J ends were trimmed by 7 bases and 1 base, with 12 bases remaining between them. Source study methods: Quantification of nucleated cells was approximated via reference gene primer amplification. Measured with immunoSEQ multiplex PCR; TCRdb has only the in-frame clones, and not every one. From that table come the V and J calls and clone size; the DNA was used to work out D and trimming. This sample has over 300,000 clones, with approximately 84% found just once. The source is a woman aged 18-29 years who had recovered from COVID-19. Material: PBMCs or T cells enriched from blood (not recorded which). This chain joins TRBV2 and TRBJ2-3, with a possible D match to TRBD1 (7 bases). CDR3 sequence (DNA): TGTGCCAGCAACGGCAGGGGGGGCACAGATACGCAGTATTTT. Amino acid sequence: CASNGRGGTDTQYF.